Listed here is a single T cell receptor (beta chain). The record originates from a study of blood T cell repertoires in COVID-19. Study context: T cells, B-cell-depleted T cells, or PBMCs provided the cDNA or gDNA that served as material.

Germline values: CDR1 MNHEY, CDR2 SMNVEV (reference sequence). This CDR3 has 13 amino acids. With 0 bases removed from V and 4 bases from J, the gap between germline ends came to 7 bases. Repertoires were generated with immunoSEQ multiplex PCR, while TCRdb's copy carries only in-frame clones and drops some. Of under 300,000 clones detected, approximately 88% appear once; the ten largest clones hold less than 1%. The TCR comes from a middle-aged woman who had recovered from COVID-19. The chain couples TRBV27 to TRBJ2-7; D gene ambiguous. Material: peripheral blood. DNA of the CDR3: TGTGCCAGCAGTTTATCGAACCGGTACGAGCAGTACTTC. The encoded protein is CASSLSNRYEQYF.